Given below is one T cell receptor beta chain in context. The entry originates in a study of blood T cell repertoires in COVID-19. Overall study context: Donors in the United States, Italy and Spain gave samples during acute or convalescent COVID-19. T cells, B-cell-depleted T cells, or PBMCs supplied cDNA or gDNA.

In the original workflow: Reference gene primer amplification gave nucleated cell count estimates. The table came from immunoSEQ multiplex PCR; TCRdb's copy has only in-frame clones and leaves some out. For V, J and clone size, that table is used; D and trimming come from the DNA. The sample contains some 120,000 clones, around 85% of which appear only once. This TCR was recovered from a woman between 50 and 59 years old who had recovered from COVID-19. Material for sequencing was peripheral blood.

DNA for the CDR3: TGTGCCAGCAGCTTGAGCGGGACTAGCCTTCTAGAGCAGTTCTTC. Amino acid sequence: CASSLSGTSLLEQFF. This sequence joins TRBV5-5 and TRBJ2-1, with 9 bases fitting TRBD2. Germline V gene sequence: CDR1 SGHKS, CDR2 YYEKEE (reference sequence). The CDR3 runs 15 residues. The trim removed 1 base at V and 10 bases at J, leaving 9 bases unmatched. Full variable domain (outside the CDR3, taken from reference TRBV5-5 and TRBJ2-1): DAGVTQSPTHLIKTRGQQVTLRCSPISGHKSVSWYQQVLGQGPQFIFQYYEKEERGRGNFPDRFSARQFPNYSSELNVNALLLGDSALYLCASSLSGTSLLEQFFGPGTRLTVL.